The 5 T cell receptor beta chains below were found in one sample sequenced in a study of blood T cell repertoires in COVID-19. Generated by immunoSEQ multiplex PCR, the TCRdb table keeps only in-frame clones and is missing some. The sample includes roughly 200,000 clones, about 80% seen only once; the top ten take about 7.8%. The specimen sequenced was peripheral blood. The receptor set was obtained from a woman aged 80 or older with COVID-19, enrolled during active disease.

The chain links TRBV4-1 to TRBJ2-3, with 7 bases fitting TRBD2. This CDR3 region has 17 residues. CDR1 and CDR2 from the germline V gene are MGHRA and YSYEKL. The ends lost 0 bases at V and 6 bases at J; junction bases unmatched: 12. The CDR3 DNA reads TGCGCCAGCAGCCAAGATCATAGGGCGGGAGTTGTGGATACGCAGTATTTT. Encoded protein: CASSQDHRAGVVDTQYF.

The V gene is TRBV18, the J gene TRBJ1-2; weak D call: TRBD1 (6 bases). Germline-derived CDR1 and CDR2 are KGHSH and LQKENI. This CDR3 spans 15 amino acids. Trimming took 3 bases from V and 2 from J, leaving 13 bases between them. The CDR3 bases are TGTGCCAGCTCACCCTCGGCACAGGGCAACTATGGCTACACCTTC. Its protein is CASSPSAQGNYGYTF.

The chain links TRBV7-8 to TRBJ2-7; 8 bases line up with TRBD1. J was trimmed by 2 bases and V by 2 bases; bases with no gene match: 5. There are 15 residues in the CDR3. From germline, CDR1 is SGHVS and CDR2 FQNEAQ. The CDR3 protein is CASSLTDRGPYEQYF. The DNA for the CDR3 is TGTGCCAGCAGCTTAACCGACAGGGGACCCTACGAGCAGTACTTC.

The V and J genes are TRBV9 and TRBJ2-4; perhaps TRBD1 as D (6 bases). V was shortened by 1 base and J by 8 bases, with 13 bases between the two germline ends. The CDR3 is made up of 14 amino acids. Per germline, CDR1 SGDLS and CDR2 YYNGEE. CDR3 region: CASSVSAGVDIQYF. The CDR3 DNA reads as TGTGCCAGCAGCGTAAGCGCAGGGGTGGACATTCAGTACTTC.

The CDR3 DNA is TGTGCCAGCAGCCAAGATCGGCCTAGCGGGAGGGGAGAGACCCAGTACTTC. It is translated as CASSQDRPSGRGETQYF. The V and J genes are TRBV4-2 and TRBJ2-5; 12 nucleotides line up with TRBD2. The CDR3 spans 17 residues. The V gene end was trimmed by 0 bases and the J gene end by 4 bases; junction bases not matched to a gene: 6. Germline V gene sequence: CDR1 LGHNA, CDR2 YNFKEQ.